One and the same sample provided the 10 T cell receptor beta chains below, sequenced in a study of early T cells in non-severe SARS-CoV-2 infection. TCRdb processed the 5' RACE reads anew with MiXCR; each CDR3 protein has one entry. The table includes approximately 88,000 distinct CDR3 sequences, roughly an eighth detected once. The sample was whole blood. The receptors shown here come from an adult who was a healthcare worker with PCR-confirmed SARS-CoV-2 infection or an uninfected control (not recorded which).

This clonotype was detected a few times. The chain couples TRBV12-5 to TRBJ2-5; maybe TRBD1 (5 bases). Germline CDR1 LGHNT, CDR2 FRNRAP. This CDR3 has 14 amino acids. Trimming pared 2 bases from V and 5 bases from J, leaving 12 bases between. CDR3 protein: CASGLIMGLETQYF. The CDR3 region has the DNA TGTGCTAGTGGTTTGATCATGGGGCTGGAGACCCAGTACTTC.

This clonotype came up many times. V gene TRBV5-1 combines with J gene TRBJ1-1; 12 bases match TRBD1. The germline V gene encodes CDR1 SGHRS and CDR2 YFSETQ. The J segment lost 3 bases and the V segment lost 4 bases, leaving 4 bases of the junction unmatched. The CDR3 is 15 amino acids. This CDR3 reads CASSRDRGPYTEAFF. The CDR3 DNA is TGCGCCAGCAGCCGGGACAGGGGGCCTTACACTGAAGCTTTCTTT.

This clonotype has ten or more counts. This chain links TRBV6-2 or TRBV6-3 with TRBJ2-4; D call uncertain. The CDR3 covers 14 residues. From germline, CDR1 is MNHEY and CDR2 SVGEGT. Trimming pared 2 bases from V and 0 bases from J, leaving 5 bases between. CDR3 DNA: TGTGCCAGCAGTTACAAGGGAGCCAAAAACATTCAGTACTTC. Its protein product is CASSYKGAKNIQYF.

This clonotype has a count of ten or more. This chain links TRBV12-3 or TRBV12-4 with TRBJ1-2; no clear D. This CDR3 comprises 12 residues. Trimming cost V 4 bases and J 4 bases, with 7 bases left between them. In DNA form, the CDR3 reads TGTGCCAGCAGTTCCCACAGCTATGGCTACACCTTC. Protein sequence: CASSSHSYGYTF.

This clonotype showed up just a few times. CDR3 sequence (DNA): TGCAGCGTTGAAGTGAGGGGGAGGTTGGGCACTGAAGCTTTCTTT. Its protein is CSVEVRGRLGTEAFF. The genes are TRBV29-1 and TRBJ1-1; D may be TRBD1 (6 bases). V lost 1 base and J 4 bases, leaving 16 bases between the germline ends. The length of the CDR3 is 15 residues. CDR1 is SQVTM, CDR2 ANQGSEA, per germline. Together with reference TRBV29-1 and TRBJ1-1, the CDR3 gives the full variable domain: SAVISQKPSRDICQRGTSLTIQCQVDSQVTMMFWYRQQPGQSLTLIATANQGSEATYESGFVIDKFPISRPNLTFSTLTVSNMSPEDSSIYLCSVEVRGRLGTEAFFGQGTRLTVV.

At least ten counts were recorded for this clonotype. The chain links TRBV7-8 to TRBJ2-1, with D possibly being TRBD2 (5 bases). Trimming removed 5 bases from V and 8 bases from J, with 16 bases in between. The CDR3 spans 14 residues. Germline V gene sequence: CDR1 SGHVS, CDR2 FQNEAQ. CDR3 in amino acids: CASSDPISEYEQFF. The CDR3 DNA follows: TGTGCCAGCAGCGACCCAATTAGCGAGTATGAGCAGTTCTTC.

This clonotype appeared many times. The chain uses TRBV10-2 and TRBJ2-7; D might be TRBD1 or TRBD2, each matching 6 bases. Germline lookup yields CDR1 WSHSY and CDR2 SAAADI. The CDR3 contains 13 residues. V was shortened by 4 bases and J by 3 bases, with 10 bases between the two germline ends. CDR3 sequence: CASSAGASYEQYF. CDR3 sequence (DNA): TGCGCCAGCAGTGCGGGGGCGAGCTACGAGCAGTACTTC.

This clonotype was detected a few times. The V call is TRBV7-9, the J call TRBJ1-2; D gene uncertain. Trimming removed 1 base at V and 5 bases at J, with 11 bases between. The germline CDR1 and CDR2 sequences are SEHNR and FQNEAQ (reference sequence). The CDR3 is made up of 14 amino acids. CDR3 loop: CASSLGPLQYGYTF. The CDR3 nucleotides are TGTGCCAGCAGCTTAGGCCCCCTACAGTATGGCTACACCTTC.

Comment on this clonotype: This may be a read error, as it is one base from a much larger clone. This chain uses TRBV6-1 with TRBJ2-3; D is unresolved. Deletions cut 7 bases from V and 4 bases from J, with 18 bases between. The germline gives CDR1 MNHNS, CDR2 SASEGT. The CDR3 is 15 residues long. In nucleotides, the CDR3 is TGTGCCAGCACCGAAAGTTACAGCTGGTCAGATACGCAGTATTTT. Encoded protein: CASTESYSWSDTQYF.

The gene calls are TRBV29-1 and TRBJ1-1; D gene unclear. Looked up from germline, CDR1 is SQVTM and CDR2 is ANQGSEA. V was trimmed by 3 bases and J by 1 base, leaving 9 bases between them. CDR3 length: 13 amino acids. DNA of the CDR3: TGCAGCGTTGACGGCAAAGGGAACACTGAAGCTTTCTTT. It specifies CSVDGKGNTEAFF.